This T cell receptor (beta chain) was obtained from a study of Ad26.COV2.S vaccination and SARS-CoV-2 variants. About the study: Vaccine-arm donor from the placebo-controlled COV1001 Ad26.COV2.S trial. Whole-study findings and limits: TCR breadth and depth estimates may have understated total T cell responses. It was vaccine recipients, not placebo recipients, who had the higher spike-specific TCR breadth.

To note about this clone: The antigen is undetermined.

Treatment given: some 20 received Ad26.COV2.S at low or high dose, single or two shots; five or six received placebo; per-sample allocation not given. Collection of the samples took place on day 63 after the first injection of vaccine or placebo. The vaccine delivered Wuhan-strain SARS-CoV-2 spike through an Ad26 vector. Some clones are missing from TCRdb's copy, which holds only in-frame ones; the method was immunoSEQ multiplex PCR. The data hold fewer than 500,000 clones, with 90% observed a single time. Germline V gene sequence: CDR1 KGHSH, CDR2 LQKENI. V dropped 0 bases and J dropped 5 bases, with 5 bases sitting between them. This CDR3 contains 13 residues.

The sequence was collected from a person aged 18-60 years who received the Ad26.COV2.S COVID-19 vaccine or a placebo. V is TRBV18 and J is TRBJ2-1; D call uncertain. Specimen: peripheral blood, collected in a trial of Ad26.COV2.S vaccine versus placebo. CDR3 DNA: TGTGCCAGCTCACCACCCTCAAACAATGAGCAGTTCTTC. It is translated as CASSPPSNNEQFF. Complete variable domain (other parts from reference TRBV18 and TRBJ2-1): NAGVMQNPRHLVRRRGQEARLRCSPMKGHSHVYWYRQLPEEGLKFMVYLQKENIIDESGMPKERFSAEFPKEGPSILRIQQVVRGDSAAYFCASSPPSNNEQFFGPGTRLTVL.